This entry features one TCR beta chain sequence. Germline CDR1 reads MNHEY; CDR2 reads SVGAGI. The CDR3 is 13 residues long. With 4 bases clipped from V and 10 bases from J, the junction kept 5 bases outside the gene matches. This sample is drawn from a study of blood T cell repertoires in COVID-19. The overall study: Italy, Spain and the United States were the sources of the convalescent and acute COVID-19 samples.

In the authors' methods: Amplification of reference gene primers provided the estimated nucleated cell counts. TCRdb keeps only in-frame clones here, not all; method: immunoSEQ multiplex PCR. V, J and clone size are those of that table, while D and trimming were read from the DNA. The profile shows about 160,000 clones, approximately 82% of them singletons. The chain has TRBV6-5 and TRBJ1-4, with TRBD1 matching 8 bases. The sequenced sample was peripheral blood. The receptor was isolated from a woman of 80 years or more with acute or convalescent COVID-19. CDR3 in DNA: TGTGCCAGCAGTTTCCGGGACAGGACAAAACTGTTTTTT. Translated, it gives CASSFRDRTKLFF.